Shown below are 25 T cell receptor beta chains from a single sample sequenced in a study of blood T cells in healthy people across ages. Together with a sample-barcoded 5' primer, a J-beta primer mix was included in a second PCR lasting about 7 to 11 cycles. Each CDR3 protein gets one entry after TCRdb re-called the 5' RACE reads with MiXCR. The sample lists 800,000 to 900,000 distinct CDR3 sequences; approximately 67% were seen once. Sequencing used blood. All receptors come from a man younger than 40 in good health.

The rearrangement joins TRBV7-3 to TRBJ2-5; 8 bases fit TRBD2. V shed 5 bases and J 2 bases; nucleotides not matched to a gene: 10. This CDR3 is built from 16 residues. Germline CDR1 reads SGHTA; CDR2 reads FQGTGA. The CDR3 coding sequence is TGTGCCAGCAGCCCTAGCTGGGGCGGGGGGCAAGAGACCCAGTACTTC. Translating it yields CASSPSWGGGQETQYF.

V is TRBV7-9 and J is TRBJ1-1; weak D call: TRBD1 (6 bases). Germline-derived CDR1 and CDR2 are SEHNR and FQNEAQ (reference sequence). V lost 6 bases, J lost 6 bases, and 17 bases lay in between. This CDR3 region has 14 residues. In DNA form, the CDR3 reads TGTGCCAGCAGGGGGGCGGGGTTATTCGCTGAAGCTTTCTTT. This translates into CASRGAGLFAEAFF.

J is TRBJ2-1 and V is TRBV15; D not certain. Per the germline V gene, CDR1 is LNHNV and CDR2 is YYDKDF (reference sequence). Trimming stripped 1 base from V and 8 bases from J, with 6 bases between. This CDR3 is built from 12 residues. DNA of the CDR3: TGTGCCACCAGCAGAGGCCGGGATGAGCAGTTCTTC. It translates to CATSRGRDEQFF.

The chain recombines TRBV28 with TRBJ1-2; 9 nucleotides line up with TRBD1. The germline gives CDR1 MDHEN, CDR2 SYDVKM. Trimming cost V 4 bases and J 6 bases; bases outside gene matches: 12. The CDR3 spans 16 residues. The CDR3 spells CASSSPTTRTGDGYTF. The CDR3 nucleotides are TGTGCCAGCAGTTCCCCAACTACTCGGACAGGGGATGGCTACACCTTC.

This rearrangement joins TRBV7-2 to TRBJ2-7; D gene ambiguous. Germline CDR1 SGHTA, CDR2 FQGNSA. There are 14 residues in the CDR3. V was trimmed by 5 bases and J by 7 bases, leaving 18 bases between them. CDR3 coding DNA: TGTGCCAGCAGCATCTCCGGGCGCCAAGGAGAGCAGTACTTC. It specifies CASSISGRQGEQYF.

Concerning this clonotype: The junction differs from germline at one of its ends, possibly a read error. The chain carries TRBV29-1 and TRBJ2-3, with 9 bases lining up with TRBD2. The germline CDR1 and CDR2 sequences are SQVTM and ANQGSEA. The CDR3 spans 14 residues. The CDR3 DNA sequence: TGCATCGTTCCTCTAGCGGGGAGTACAGATACGCAGTATTTT. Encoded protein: CIVPLAGSTDTQYF.

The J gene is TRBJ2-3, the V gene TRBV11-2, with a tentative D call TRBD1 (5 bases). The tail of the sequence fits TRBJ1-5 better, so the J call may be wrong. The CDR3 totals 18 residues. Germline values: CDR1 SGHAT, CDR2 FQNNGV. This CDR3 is CASSLGLAGGSSTDTQHF. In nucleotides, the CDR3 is TGTGCCAGCAGCTTGGGACTAGCGGGGGGATCTAGCACAGATACGCAGCATTTT.

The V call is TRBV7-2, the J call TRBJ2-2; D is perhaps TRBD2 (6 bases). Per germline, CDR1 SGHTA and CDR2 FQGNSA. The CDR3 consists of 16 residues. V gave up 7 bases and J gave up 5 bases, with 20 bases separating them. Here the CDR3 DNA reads TGTGCCAGCACCCCGCGGAGGGCCCTGAGAACCGGGGAGCTGTTTTTT. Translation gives CASTPRRALRTGELFF.

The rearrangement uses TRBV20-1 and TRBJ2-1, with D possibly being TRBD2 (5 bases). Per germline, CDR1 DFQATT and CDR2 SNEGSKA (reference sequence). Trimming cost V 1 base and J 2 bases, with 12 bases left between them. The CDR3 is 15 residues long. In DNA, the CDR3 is TGCAGTGCTAGAGGCCGCACTAGTACCTACAATGAGCAGTTCTTC. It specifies CSARGRTSTYNEQFF.

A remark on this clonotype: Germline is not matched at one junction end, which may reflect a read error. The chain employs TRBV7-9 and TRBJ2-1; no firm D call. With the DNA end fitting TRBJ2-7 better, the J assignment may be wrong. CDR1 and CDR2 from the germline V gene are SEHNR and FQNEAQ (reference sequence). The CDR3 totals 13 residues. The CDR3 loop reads CAGSPDSSYEQYF. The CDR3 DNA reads TGTGCCGGCAGCCCCGACTCGAGCTACGAGCAGTACTTC.

The CDR3 DNA reads TGCAGCGTTGAAGCTCCCTCTGGGGCCAACGTCCTGACTTTC. It encodes CSVEAPSGANVLTF. V is TRBV29-1 and J is TRBJ2-6, with D unresolved. The V end lost 1 base, the J end lost 0 bases, and 4 bases lay between the germline ends. The length of the CDR3 is 14 residues. Looked up from germline, CDR1 is SQVTM and CDR2 is ANQGSEA.

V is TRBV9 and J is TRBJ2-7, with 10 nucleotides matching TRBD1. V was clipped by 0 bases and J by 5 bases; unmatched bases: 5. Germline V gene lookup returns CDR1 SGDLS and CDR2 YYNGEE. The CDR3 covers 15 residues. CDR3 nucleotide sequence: TGTGCCAGCAGCGTAGTGGGGACAGGGGACCACGAGCAGTACTTC. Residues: CASSVVGTGDHEQYF.

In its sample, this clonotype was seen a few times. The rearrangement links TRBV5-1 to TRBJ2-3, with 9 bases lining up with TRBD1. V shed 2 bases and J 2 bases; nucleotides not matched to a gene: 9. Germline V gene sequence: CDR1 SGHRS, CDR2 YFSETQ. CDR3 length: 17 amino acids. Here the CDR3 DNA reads TGCGCCAGCAGCTTAAGGACAGGGGACTTGATCACAGATACGCAGTATTTT. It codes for CASSLRTGDLITDTQYF.

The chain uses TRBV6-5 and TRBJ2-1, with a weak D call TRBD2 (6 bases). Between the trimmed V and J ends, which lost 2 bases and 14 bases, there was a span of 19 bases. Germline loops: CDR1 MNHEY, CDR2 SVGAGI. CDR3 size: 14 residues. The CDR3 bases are TGTGCCAGCAGTTACGGGTCCGTGGGGGGATTGGAGTTCTTC. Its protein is CASSYGSVGGLEFF.

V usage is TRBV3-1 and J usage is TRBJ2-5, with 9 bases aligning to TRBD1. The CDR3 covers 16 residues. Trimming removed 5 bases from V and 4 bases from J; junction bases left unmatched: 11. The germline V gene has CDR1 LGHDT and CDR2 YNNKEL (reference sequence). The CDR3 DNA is TGTGCCAGCAGCTACCTGGACAGGGGAGGTGGAGAGACCCAGTACTTC. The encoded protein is CASSYLDRGGGETQYF.

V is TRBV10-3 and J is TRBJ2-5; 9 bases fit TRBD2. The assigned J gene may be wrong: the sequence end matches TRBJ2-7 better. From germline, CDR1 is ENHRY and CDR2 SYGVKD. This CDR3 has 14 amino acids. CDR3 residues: CAISEAGGYYEQYF. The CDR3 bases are TGTGCCATCAGTGAGGCGGGGGGGTACTACGAGCAGTACTTC.

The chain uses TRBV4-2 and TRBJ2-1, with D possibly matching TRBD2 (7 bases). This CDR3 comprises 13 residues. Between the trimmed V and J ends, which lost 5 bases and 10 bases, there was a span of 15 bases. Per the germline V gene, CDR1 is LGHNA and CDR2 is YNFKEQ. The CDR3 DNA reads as TGTGCCAGCAGCTTGGCGGGGGCCAAAGAGCAGTTCTTC. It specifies CASSLAGAKEQFF.

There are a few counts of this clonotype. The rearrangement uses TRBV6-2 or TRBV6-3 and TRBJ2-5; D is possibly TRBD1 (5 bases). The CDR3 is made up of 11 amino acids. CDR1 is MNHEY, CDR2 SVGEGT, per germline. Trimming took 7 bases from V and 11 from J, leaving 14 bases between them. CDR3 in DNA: TGTGCCAGCACTCTGGGGCAGAAGCAGTACTTC. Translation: CASTLGQKQYF.

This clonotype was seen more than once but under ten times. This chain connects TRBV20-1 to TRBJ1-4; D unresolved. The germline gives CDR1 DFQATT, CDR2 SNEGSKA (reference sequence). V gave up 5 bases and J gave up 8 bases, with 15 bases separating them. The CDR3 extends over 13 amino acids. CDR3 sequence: CSAPGPGREKLFF. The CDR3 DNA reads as TGCAGTGCTCCGGGCCCCGGAAGGGAAAAACTGTTTTTT.

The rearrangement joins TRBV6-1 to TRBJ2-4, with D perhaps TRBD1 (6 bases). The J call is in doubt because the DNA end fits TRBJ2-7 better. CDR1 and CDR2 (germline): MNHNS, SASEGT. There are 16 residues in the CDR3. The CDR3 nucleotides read TGTGCCAGCAGTGAAGGAGCGAGGGGGTATTTCTACGAGCAGTACTTC. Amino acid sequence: CASSEGARGYFYEQYF.

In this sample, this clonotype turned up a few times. The CDR3 nucleotides read TGCGCCAGCAGCATCGGGACTAAGGATGGTGAGCAGTTCTTC. Translation: CASSIGTKDGEQFF. V is TRBV5-1 and J is TRBJ2-1, with 7 bases that match TRBD2. The J segment lost 9 bases and the V segment lost 4 bases, leaving 10 bases of the junction unmatched. CDR3 length equals 14 residues. The germline V gene has CDR1 SGHRS and CDR2 YFSETQ.

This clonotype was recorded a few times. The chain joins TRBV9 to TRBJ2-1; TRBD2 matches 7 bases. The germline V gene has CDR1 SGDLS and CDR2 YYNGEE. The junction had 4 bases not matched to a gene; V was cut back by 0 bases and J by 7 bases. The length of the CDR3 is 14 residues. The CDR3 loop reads CASSVASGVNEQFF. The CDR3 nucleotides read TGTGCCAGCAGCGTAGCCAGCGGGGTTAATGAGCAGTTCTTC.

This chain's CDR3 is CASSSGGEEQFF. The CDR3 nucleotides read TGTGCCAGCAGCTCGGGGGGCGAGGAGCAGTTCTTC. The gene calls are TRBV7-2 and TRBJ2-1; maybe TRBD2 (7 bases). The germline V gene encodes CDR1 SGHTA and CDR2 FQGNSA. The CDR3 runs 12 residues. V was cut by 4 bases and J by 10 bases, with 11 bases left in between.

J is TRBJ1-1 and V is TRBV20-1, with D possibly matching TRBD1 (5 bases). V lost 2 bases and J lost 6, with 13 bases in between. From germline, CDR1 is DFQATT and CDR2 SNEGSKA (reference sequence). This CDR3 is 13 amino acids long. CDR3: CSARRAGQSEAFF. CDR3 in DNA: TGCAGTGCTAGAAGGGCTGGACAATCTGAAGCTTTCTTT.

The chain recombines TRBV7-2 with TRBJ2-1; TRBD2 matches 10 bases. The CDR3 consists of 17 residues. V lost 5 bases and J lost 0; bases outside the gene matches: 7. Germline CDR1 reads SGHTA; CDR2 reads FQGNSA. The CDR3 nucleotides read TGTGCCAGCAGCCATACTAGCGGGGTCCCCTCCTACAATGAGCAGTTCTTC. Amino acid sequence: CASSHTSGVPSYNEQFF.